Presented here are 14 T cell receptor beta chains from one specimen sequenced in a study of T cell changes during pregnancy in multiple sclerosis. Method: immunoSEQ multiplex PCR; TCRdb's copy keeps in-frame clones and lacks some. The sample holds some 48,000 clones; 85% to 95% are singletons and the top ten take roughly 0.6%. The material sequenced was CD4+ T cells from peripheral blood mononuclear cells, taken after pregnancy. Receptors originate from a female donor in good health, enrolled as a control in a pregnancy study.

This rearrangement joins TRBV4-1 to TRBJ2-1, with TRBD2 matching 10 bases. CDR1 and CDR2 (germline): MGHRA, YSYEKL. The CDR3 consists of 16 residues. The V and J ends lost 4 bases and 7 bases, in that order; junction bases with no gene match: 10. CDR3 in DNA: TGCGCCAGCAGCCGTATAACCGGGACTAGCGAGAATGAGCAGTTCTTC. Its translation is CASSRITGTSENEQFF.

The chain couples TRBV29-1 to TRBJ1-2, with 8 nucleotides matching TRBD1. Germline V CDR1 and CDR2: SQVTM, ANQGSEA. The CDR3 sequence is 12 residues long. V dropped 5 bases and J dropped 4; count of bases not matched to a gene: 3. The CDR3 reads CSVPGQAYGYTF. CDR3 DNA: TGCAGCGTTCCGGGACAGGCCTATGGCTACACCTTC.

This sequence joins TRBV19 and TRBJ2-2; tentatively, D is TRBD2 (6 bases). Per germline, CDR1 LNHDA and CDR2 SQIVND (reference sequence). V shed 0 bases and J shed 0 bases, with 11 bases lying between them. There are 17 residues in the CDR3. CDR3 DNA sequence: TGTGCCAGTAGTATAGACGGACCGGGGGCGAACACCGGGGAGCTGTTTTTT. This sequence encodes CASSIDGPGANTGELFF.

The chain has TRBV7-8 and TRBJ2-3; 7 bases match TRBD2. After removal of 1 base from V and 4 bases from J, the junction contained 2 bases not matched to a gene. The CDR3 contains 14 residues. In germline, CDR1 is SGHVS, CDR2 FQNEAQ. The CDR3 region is CASSLVAGADTQYF. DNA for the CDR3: TGTGCCAGCAGCTTAGTGGCGGGAGCAGATACGCAGTATTTT.

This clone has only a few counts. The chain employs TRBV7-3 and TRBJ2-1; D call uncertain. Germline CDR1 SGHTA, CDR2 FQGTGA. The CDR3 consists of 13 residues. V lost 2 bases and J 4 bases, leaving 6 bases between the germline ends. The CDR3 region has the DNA TGTGCCAGCAGCTTATCAGCGTACAATGAGCAGTTCTTC. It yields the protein CASSLSAYNEQFF.

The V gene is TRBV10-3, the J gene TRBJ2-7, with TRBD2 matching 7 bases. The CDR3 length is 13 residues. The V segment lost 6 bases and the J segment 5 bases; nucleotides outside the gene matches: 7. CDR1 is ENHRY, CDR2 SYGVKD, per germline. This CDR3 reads CAIRATSAHEQYF. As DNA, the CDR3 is TGTGCCATCAGGGCTACTAGCGCCCACGAGCAGTACTTC.

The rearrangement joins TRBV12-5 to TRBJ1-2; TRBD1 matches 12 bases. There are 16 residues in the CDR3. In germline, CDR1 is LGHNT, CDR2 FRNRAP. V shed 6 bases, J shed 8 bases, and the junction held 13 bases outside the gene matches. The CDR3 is CASGRDRGPGIGGYTF. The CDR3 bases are TGTGCTAGTGGCAGGGACAGGGGGCCCGGTATAGGAGGCTACACCTTC.

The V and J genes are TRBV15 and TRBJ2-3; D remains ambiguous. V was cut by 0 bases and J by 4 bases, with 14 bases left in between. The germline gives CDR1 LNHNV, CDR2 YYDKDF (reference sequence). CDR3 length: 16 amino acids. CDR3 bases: TGTGCCACCAGCAGAGATGGCTCCTCAGGATCAGATACGCAGTATTTT. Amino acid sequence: CATSRDGSSGSDTQYF.

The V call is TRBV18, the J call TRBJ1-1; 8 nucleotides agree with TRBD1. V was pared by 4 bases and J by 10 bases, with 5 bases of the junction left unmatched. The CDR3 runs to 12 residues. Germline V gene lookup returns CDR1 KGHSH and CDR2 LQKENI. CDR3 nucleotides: TGTGCCAGCTCACAGGACAGGGTGGGAGCTTTCTTT. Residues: CASSQDRVGAFF.

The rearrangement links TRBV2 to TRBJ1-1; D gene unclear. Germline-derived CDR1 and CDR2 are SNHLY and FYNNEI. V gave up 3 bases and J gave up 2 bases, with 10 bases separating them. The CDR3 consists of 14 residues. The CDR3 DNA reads TGTGCCAGCAGTGAGGAGGATTTCAACACTGAAGCTTTCTTT. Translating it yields CASSEEDFNTEAFF.

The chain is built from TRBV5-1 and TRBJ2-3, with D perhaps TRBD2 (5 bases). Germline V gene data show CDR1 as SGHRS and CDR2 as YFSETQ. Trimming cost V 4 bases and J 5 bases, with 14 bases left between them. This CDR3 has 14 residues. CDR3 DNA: TGCGCCAGCAGCCCTCGCCGGGAACAAGATACGCAGTATTTT. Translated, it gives CASSPRREQDTQYF.

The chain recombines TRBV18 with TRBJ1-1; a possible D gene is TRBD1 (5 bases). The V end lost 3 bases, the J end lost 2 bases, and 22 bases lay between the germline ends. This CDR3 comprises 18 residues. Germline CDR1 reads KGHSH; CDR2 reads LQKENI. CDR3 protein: CASSPLPGPGGSNTEAFF. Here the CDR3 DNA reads TGTGCCAGCTCACCTCTCCCGGGACCGGGAGGGAGTAACACTGAAGCTTTCTTT.

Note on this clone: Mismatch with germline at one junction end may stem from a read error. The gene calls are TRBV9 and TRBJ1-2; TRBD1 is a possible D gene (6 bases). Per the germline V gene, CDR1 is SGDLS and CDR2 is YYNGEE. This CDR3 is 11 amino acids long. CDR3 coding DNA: TGTGCCAGCAGCGACCAGGGGATACCCCTTTTC. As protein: CASSDQGIPLF.

CDR3 in DNA: TGTGCCAGCAGCTTAGGTAGCGGGGTGTTAAATGAGCAGTTCTTC. This encodes CASSLGSGVLNEQFF. The chain joins TRBV7-9 to TRBJ2-1, with 8 nucleotides matching TRBD2. The CDR3 consists of 15 residues. V lost 1 base, J lost 7 bases, and 6 bases stayed unmatched. CDR1 and CDR2 from the germline V gene are SEHNR and FQNEAQ (reference sequence).